These T cell receptor beta chains were read from a single sample in a study of T-cell memory formation after mild COVID-19. Via MiXCR, TCRdb re-called the 5' RACE reads, giving one row per CDR3 protein. The sample consists of roughly 250,000 distinct CDR3 sequences, 16% of them appearing once. Sequencing used PBMCs or a T cell subset sorted from them (not recorded which). Source of these receptors: a man in his late teens or twenties who had mild COVID-19 (a few samples of this study predate the infection). Cell type and time point are not known. Both conserved end residues are part of each CDR3. Fields, in order: V gene, D gene, CDR3 length, CDR3 protein. The D gene is left open where the match is weak.

TRBV20-1,TRBD1,13,CSAGDRGREGYTF
TRBV7-8,NA,14,CASSCGTACNEQFF
TRBV7-9,TRBD1,14,CASSLGQGRHEQYF
TRBV5-1,TRBD1,14,CASSQTGFGDTQYF
TRBV9,NA,13,CASSVIVGTEAFF
TRBV12-3/TRBV12-4,NA,14,CASSYSFLNTEAFF
TRBV7-9,NA,12,CASSVLNTEAFF
TRBV20-1,NA,14,CSASKSGAFNEQFF
TRBV6-5,NA,13,CASSQGRYYEQYF
TRBV7-9,NA,14,CASSLGTAAQPQHF
TRBV7-2,TRBD1,15,CASSFSGTGRTEQYF
TRBV5-8,TRBD1,16,CASSLVAGGGKTEAFF
TRBV5-1,NA,13,CASSLGKGAEAFF
TRBV9,NA,16,CASSVRAPSNTGELFF
TRBV5-5,NA,15,CASSWRAQDQETQYF
TRBV6-6,NA,17,CASSRAGGLSGANVLTF
TRBV2,NA,13,CASSEVGVQPQHF
TRBV4-2,TRBD2,17,CASSQDATSGGSDTQYF
TRBV24-1,NA,16,CATRDPGLNTDNEQFF
TRBV7-6,TRBD1,19,CASSFWARGHLAIQETQYF
TRBV11-2,NA,16,CASSPSGQSRNQPQHF
TRBV5-4,TRBD1,15,CASSDGGTGPQPQHF
TRBV30,NA,13,CAWRPGIVETQYF
TRBV7-2,NA,14,CASSSGPSNYGYTF
TRBV5-6,NA,18,CASSSWPVRLPGTDTQYF
TRBV5-1,NA,18,CASSVRRTATPNTGELFF
TRBV9,TRBD2,22,CASSAQRPNGGAPLGSADTQYF
TRBV5-1,NA,14,CASSHLAGQETQYF
TRBV28,NA,11,CASSVDYEQYF
TRBV12-3/TRBV12-4,TRBD1,15,CASSATGGRGYGYTF
TRBV5-1,TRBD1,14,CASSSGQGANTIYF
TRBV2,NA,14,CASARTADKNIQYF
TRBV5-1,NA,16,CASSSGHETSTDTQYF
TRBV2,TRBD2,16,CASSERKRGSTDTQYF
TRBV6-2/TRBV6-3,NA,14,CASKQTGDYQPQHF